The clone carrying this T cell receptor beta chain has just a few counts. What it binds is not known. Investigators sought sequencing depths of between 1 in 200,000 and 1 in 1 million T cells. Clones were sequenced by immunoSEQ multiplex PCR, and TCRdb holds only the in-frame ones, with some missing. Here the sample spans over 120,000 clones, around 80% being singletons. Germline CDR1 is SEHNR and CDR2 is FQNEAQ (reference sequence). This CDR3 is built from 13 residues. The V end lost 1 base, the J end lost 10 bases, and 11 bases lay between the germline ends. This entry comes from a study of cytotoxic CD8 clonotypes in ibrutinib-treated CLL. Study-wide background: Samples averaged approximately 260,000 productive templates and around 91,000 productive rearrangements.

Study-wide points: Baseline clonality was higher than in age-matched healthy donors and moved in step with circulating CD8+ T-cell counts.

The J gene is TRBJ1-5, the V gene TRBV7-9, with unresolved D. This clonotype was obtained from a human donor with chronic lymphocytic leukemia. The sequencing used PBMCs, collected after 12 months of ibrutinib treatment. Here the CDR3 DNA reads TGTGCCAGCAGCTTAGACGGAGAACTACCCCAGCATTTT. Protein: CASSLDGELPQHF.